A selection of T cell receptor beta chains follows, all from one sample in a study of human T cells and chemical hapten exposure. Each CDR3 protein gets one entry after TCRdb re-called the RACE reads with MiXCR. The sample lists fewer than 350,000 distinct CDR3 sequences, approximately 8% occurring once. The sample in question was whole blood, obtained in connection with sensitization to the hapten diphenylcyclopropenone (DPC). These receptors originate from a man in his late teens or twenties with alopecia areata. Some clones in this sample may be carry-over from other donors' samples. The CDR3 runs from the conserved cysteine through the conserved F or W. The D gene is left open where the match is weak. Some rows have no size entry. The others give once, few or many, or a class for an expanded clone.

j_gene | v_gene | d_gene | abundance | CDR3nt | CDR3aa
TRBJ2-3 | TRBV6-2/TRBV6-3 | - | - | TGTGCCGGCGGACAGCCTGGGGATACGCAGTATTTT | CAGGQPGDTQYF
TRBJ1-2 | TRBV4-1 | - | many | TGCGCCAGCAGCCAAGACCGCTTGGGGGTCGCCTATGGCTACACCTTC | CASSQDRLGVAYGYTF
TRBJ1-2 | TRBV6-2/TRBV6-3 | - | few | TGTGCCAGCAGTTACTCTCTCTACGGGGCCAGTGGCTACACCTTC | CASSYSLYGASGYTF
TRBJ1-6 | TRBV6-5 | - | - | TGTGCCAGCAGTGCTGCGGGGGAGGGGGGTTCACCCCTCCACTTT | CASSAAGEGGSPLHF
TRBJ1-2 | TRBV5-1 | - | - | TGCGCCAGCAGCTTCGGACAAATTTTTGGCTACACCTTC | CASSFGQIFGYTF
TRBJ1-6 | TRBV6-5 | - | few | TGTGCCAGCAGTTCCCGGGGCGCGGTATCCTATAATTCACCCCTCCACTTT | CASSSRGAVSYNSPLHF
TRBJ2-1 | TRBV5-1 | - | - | TGCGCCAGCAGGTCTCCAGGGAGCTCCTACAATGAGCAGTTCTTC | CASRSPGSSYNEQFF
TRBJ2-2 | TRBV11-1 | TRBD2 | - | TGTGCCACCCGCACTCCACTCGGGGGGGGCACCGGGGAGCTGTTTTTT | CATRTPLGGGTGELFF
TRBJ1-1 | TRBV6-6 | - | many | TGTGCCAGCAGTTACTCGACGGAGACTATGAACACTGAAGCTTTCTTT | CASSYSTETMNTEAFF
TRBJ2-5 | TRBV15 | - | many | TGTGCCACCAGCAGAGGGGGACAAGAGACCCAGTACTTC | CATSRGGQETQYF
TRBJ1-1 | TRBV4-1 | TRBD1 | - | TGCGCCAGCAGCCCCTACTTACAGGGGCTCTCTATGAACACTGAAGCTTTCTTT | CASSPYLQGLSMNTEAFF
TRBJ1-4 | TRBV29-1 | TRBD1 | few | TGCAGCGCTCGATGGACAGGGGACGAAAAACTGTTTTTT | CSARWTGDEKLFF
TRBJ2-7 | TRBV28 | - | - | TGTGCCAGCAGAGGCCACCGCTCCTACGAGCAGTACTTC | CASRGHRSYEQYF
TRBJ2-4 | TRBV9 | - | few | TGTGCCAGCAGCGTAGGAAGTGTGAAAACGAGGAAAAACATTCAGTACTTC | CASSVGSVKTRKNIQYF
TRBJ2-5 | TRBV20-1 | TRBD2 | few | TGCAGTGCTAGAGAACCTAGCGGGGCAGAGACCCAGTACTTC | CSAREPSGAETQYF
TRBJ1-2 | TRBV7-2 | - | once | TGTGCCAGCAGCTTCGAGGAAGGTGACGGCTACACCTTC | CASSFEEGDGYTF
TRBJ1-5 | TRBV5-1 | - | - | TGCGCCAGCAGCTTGGAAGGAGGGTCCAATCAGCCCCAGCATTTT | CASSLEGGSNQPQHF
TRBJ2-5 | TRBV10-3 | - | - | TGTGCCACCGGGACTTCTGGAATAGAGACCCAGTACTTC | CATGTSGIETQYF
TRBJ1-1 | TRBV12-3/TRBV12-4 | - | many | TGTGCCAGCAGTTTTATAGGCGAGCCTGAAGCTTTCTTT | CASSFIGEPEAFF
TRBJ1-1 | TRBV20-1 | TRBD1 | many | TGCAGTGCTTCCAGACAGGGAGGGGCTGAAGCTTTCTTT | CSASRQGGAEAFF
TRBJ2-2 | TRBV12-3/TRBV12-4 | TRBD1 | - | TGTGCCAGCAGTTCCGGGACAGGGGTGAGGACCGGGGAGCTGTTTTTT | CASSSGTGVRTGELFF
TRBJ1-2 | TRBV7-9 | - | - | TGTGCCAGCAGCTTCCCAGGGCGGCGAGGCTACACCTTC | CASSFPGRRGYTF
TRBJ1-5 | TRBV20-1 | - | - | TGCAGTGCTGCCCGGACAGATAATCAGCCCCAGCATTTT | CSAARTDNQPQHF
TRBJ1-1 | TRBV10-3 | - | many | TGTGCCATCAGCCTCTCAGGGGTGGAGGGCACTGAAGCTTTCTTT | CAISLSGVEGTEAFF
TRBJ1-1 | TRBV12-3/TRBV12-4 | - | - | TGTGCCAGCAGTTTCGTGGGGGGCAAAGCTTTCTTT | CASSFVGGKAFF
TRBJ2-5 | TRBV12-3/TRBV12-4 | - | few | TGTGCCAGCAGTTCGGGGGAGCCCCAGTACTTC | CASSSGEPQYF
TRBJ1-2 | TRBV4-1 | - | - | TGCGCCAGCAGGGTTTCGGAGAGGGGTCTCGGCTACACCTTC | CASRVSERGLGYTF
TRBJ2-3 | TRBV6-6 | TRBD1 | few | TGTGCCAGCAGTCTCCAGGGGGCGACGGCAGATACGCAGTATTTT | CASSLQGATADTQYF
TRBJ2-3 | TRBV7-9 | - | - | TGTGCCAGCAGGCACGGGGCAGATACGCAGTATTTT | CASRHGADTQYF
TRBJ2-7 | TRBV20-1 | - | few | TGCAGTGCTTTGGCAGGGCCGCATCAGGGCGACGAGCAGTACTTC | CSALAGPHQGDEQYF
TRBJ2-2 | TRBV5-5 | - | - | TGTGCCAGCAGCTCACAGGGACCGAACACCGGGGAGCTGTTTTTT | CASSSQGPNTGELFF
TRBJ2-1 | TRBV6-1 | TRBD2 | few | TGTGCCAGCATTGCGGGACTACTAAAGAATGAGCAGTTCTTC | CASIAGLLKNEQFF
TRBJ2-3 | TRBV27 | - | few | TGTGCCCTCCGGTGGCCGAGAAAGGGCACAGATACGCAGTATTTT | CALRWPRKGTDTQYF
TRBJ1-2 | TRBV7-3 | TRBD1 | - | TGTGCCAGCAGCTTAACGCCGGGTGGGACAGTCCGACAGGATGGCTACACCTTC | CASSLTPGGTVRQDGYTF
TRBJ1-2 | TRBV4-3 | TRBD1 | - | TGCGCCAGCAGCCAAGAAGTAGGACAGGGGACTGGCTACACCTTC | CASSQEVGQGTGYTF